The 11 T cell receptor beta chains below were found in one sample sequenced in a study of multiple sclerosis patients with progressive multifocal leukoencephalopathy. Stated time point: time of PML onset. Clones were sequenced by immunoSEQ multiplex PCR, and TCRdb holds only the in-frame ones, with some missing. The sample shows about 30,000 clones, about 90% of them seen only once. This material consisted of PBMCs, taken from a patient treated with natalizumab. The receptors were gathered from a human donor with progressive multifocal leukoencephalopathy.

The CDR3 DNA reads as TGTGCCATCAGTGCCTTGGGGGCGGAGACCTACAATGAGCAGTTCTTC. Amino acid sequence: CAISALGAETYNEQFF. The V call is TRBV10-3, the J call TRBJ2-1; D is perhaps TRBD1 (6 bases). With 4 bases removed from V and 2 bases from J, the gap between germline ends came to 15 bases. Germline V gene sequence: CDR1 ENHRY, CDR2 SYGVKD. The CDR3 length is 16 residues.

The V and J genes are TRBV6-4 and TRBJ2-1; 9 bases align to TRBD1. The length of the CDR3 is 14 residues. CDR1 and CDR2 (germline): MRHNA, SNTAGT. V lost 3 bases and J lost 9; bases outside the gene matches: 6. The CDR3 DNA reads TGTGCCAGCAGTGATCACAGGGGGCTTAGTGAGCAGTTCTTC. As protein: CASSDHRGLSEQFF.

The chain links TRBV7-2 to TRBJ2-2; tentatively, D is TRBD2 (6 bases). Germline values: CDR1 SGHTA, CDR2 FQGNSA. This CDR3 is 16 amino acids long. V lost 5 bases and J lost 0, with 13 bases in between. CDR3: CASSRNGGSNTGELFF. The CDR3, as DNA: TGTGCCAGCAGCCGTAACGGGGGATCGAACACCGGGGAGCTGTTTTTT.

This clone is a singleton in its sample. The CDR3 reads CASSLAGQGEQYF. The CDR3 DNA sequence: TGTGCCAGCAGCTTAGCGGGACAGGGCGAGCAGTACTTC. This rearrangement joins TRBV7-9 to TRBJ2-7, with 9 bases that match TRBD1. The CDR3 runs 13 residues. Germline assignment: CDR1 SEHNR and CDR2 FQNEAQ (reference sequence). V lost 0 bases and J lost 6; bases outside the gene matches: 0.

V usage is TRBV28 and J usage is TRBJ1-2; D uncertain. V lost 6 bases to trimming and J lost 8 bases, with 13 bases between them. Germline CDR1 reads MDHEN; CDR2 reads SYDVKM. There are 12 residues in the CDR3. This CDR3 is CASRTNGMGYTF. As DNA, the CDR3 is TGTGCCAGCAGGACCAATGGGATGGGCTACACCTTC.

CDR3 region: CASRRGQGSYEQYF. CDR3 DNA sequence: TGTGCCAGCAGACGCGGACAGGGGTCCTACGAGCAGTACTTC. J is TRBJ2-7 and V is TRBV6-5, with 9 bases matching TRBD1. With 6 bases clipped from V and 1 base from J, the junction kept 4 bases outside the gene matches. This CDR3 is built from 14 residues. Looked up from germline, CDR1 is MNHEY and CDR2 is SVGAGI.

A word on this clone: Other DNA variants within this sample encode the same CDR3. The chain carries TRBV4-1 and TRBJ2-3, with D possibly being TRBD2 (6 bases). V dropped 3 bases and J dropped 0 bases, with 13 bases sitting between them. CDR3 length equals 16 residues. CDR1 and CDR2 (germline): MGHRA, YSYEKL. The chain's CDR3 is CASSHPRSGSTDTQYF. In nucleotides, the CDR3 is TGCGCCAGCAGCCACCCCCGGAGCGGGAGCACAGATACGCAGTATTTT.

The chain carries TRBV19 and TRBJ2-3, with 9 positions matching TRBD1. The CDR3 extends over 16 amino acids. Trimming at V came to 7 bases and at J to 4 bases, leaving 12 bases not matched to a gene. The germline CDR1 and CDR2 sequences are LNHDA and SQIVND (reference sequence). Here the CDR3 DNA reads TGTGCCAGTACTCCCTGGGGGACAGGGACCCCAGATACGCAGTATTTT. Protein product: CASTPWGTGTPDTQYF.

J is TRBJ2-3 and V is TRBV4-1; no clear D. The CDR3 totals 16 residues. Germline assignment: CDR1 MGHRA and CDR2 YSYEKL. Trimming stripped 0 bases from V and 2 bases from J, with 12 bases between. CDR3 nucleotide sequence: TGCGCCAGCAGCCAAGATACGCTTAGGGCCACAGATACGCAGTATTTT. It codes for CASSQDTLRATDTQYF.

The chain couples TRBV27 to TRBJ1-1; possibly TRBD1 for D (6 bases). Germline V gene sequence: CDR1 MNHEY, CDR2 SMNVEV (reference sequence). Trimming removed 8 bases at V and 1 base at J, with 23 bases between. The CDR3 extends over 17 amino acids. In DNA, the CDR3 is TGTGCCAGCGGTAGTTTGGTCGTCGGGGGGGCGAACACTGAAGCTTTCTTT. Protein product: CASGSLVVGGANTEAFF.

The chain combines TRBV6-5 with TRBJ2-1; 7 positions match TRBD2. V dropped 6 bases and J dropped 8; count of bases not matched to a gene: 7. Germline V lookup: CDR1 MNHEY, CDR2 SVGAGI. CDR3 length: 13 residues. This chain's CDR3 is CASSFRTRHEQFF. In DNA, the CDR3 is TGTGCCAGCAGCTTCCGGACTAGACATGAGCAGTTCTTC.